Listed here is a single T cell receptor beta chain. Antigen: not known. The sample holds other DNA sequences that translate to the same CDR3. Germline V CDR1 and CDR2: SGHNT, YYREEE (reference sequence). CDR3 length: 14 amino acids. V was pared by 4 bases and J by 1 base, with 10 bases between. The record originates from a study of shared clonotypes between healthy human individuals. General study points: Shared clonotypes: about 5% naive CD4, around 3.7% naive CD8, less than 2.5% memory CD4, approximately 0.41% memory CD8.

Profiled with immunoSEQ multiplex PCR; TCRdb holds only in-frame clones, not every one. The data hold about 1.4 million clones, with roughly 96% observed a single time. The sequence was obtained from a man aged 25 to 40 in good health. The genes are TRBV5-4 and TRBJ2-3, with D possibly TRBD2 on 5 matching bases. Sequencing used naive CD4+ T cells sorted from blood. Subset indicated: CD45RA+ positively selected. The DNA of the CDR3 is TGTGCCAGCAGCCCTACCGGGGGCACAGATACGCAGTATTTT. Its protein is CASSPTGGTDTQYF.